The 5 T cell receptor beta chains listed next were all sequenced from one sample in a study of T cells in Graves' hyperthyroidism and ophthalmopathy. Using RNA transcripts as the source, TCR beta CDR3 regions were amplified. HTBI primers were used for first-round RT-PCR of the TCR CDR3. MiXCR, applied by TCRdb to the multiplex PCR reads, yields one record per CDR3 protein. Among about 600,000 distinct CDR3 sequences listed, more than 15% were seen once. The sequenced sample consisted of blood. These receptors all stem from a woman aged 40 to 55 with Graves' ophthalmopathy.

This clonotype was seen at least ten times. The chain couples TRBV24-1 to TRBJ2-5; perhaps TRBD2 as D (5 bases). Germline V gene sequence: CDR1 KGHDR, CDR2 SFDVKD. This CDR3 is 15 amino acids long. Deletions cut 0 bases from V and 0 bases from J, with 7 bases between. The CDR3 sequence is CATSDLQDYQETQYF. The CDR3 bases are TGTGCCACCAGTGATTTGCAGGACTACCAAGAGACCCAGTACTTC.

This clonotype has a count of ten or more. The rearrangement uses TRBV30 and TRBJ2-5, with D tentatively TRBD1 (6 bases). Per the germline V gene, CDR1 is GTSNPN and CDR2 is SVGIG (reference sequence). With 5 bases removed from V and 5 bases from J, the gap between germline ends came to 18 bases. CDR3 length: 14 amino acids. Here the CDR3 reads CAWEKWDTRETQYF. The CDR3 DNA reads as TGTGCCTGGGAAAAATGGGACACGAGGGAGACCCAGTACTTC.

This clonotype was recorded many times. This sequence joins TRBV7-9 and TRBJ1-1; no clear D. Trimming took 6 bases from V and 4 from J, leaving 9 bases between them. This CDR3 is 12 amino acids long. Germline V CDR1 and CDR2: SEHNR, FQNEAQ (reference sequence). This chain's CDR3 is CASSAFGTEAFF. The CDR3 DNA is TGTGCCAGCAGTGCTTTCGGCACTGAAGCTTTCTTT.

Ten or more counts support this clonotype. This sequence joins TRBV3-1 and TRBJ1-2; D gene unclear. This CDR3 has 15 amino acids. V was shortened by 1 base and J by 5 bases, with 14 bases between the two germline ends. The germline CDR1 and CDR2 sequences are LGHDT and YNNKEL (reference sequence). In nucleotides, the CDR3 is TGTGCCAGCAGCCAAGCGACCGCGGTTGGGTATGGCTACACCTTC. It specifies CASSQATAVGYGYTF. Combining the CDR3 with reference TRBV3-1 and TRBJ1-2 gives the whole variable domain DTAVSQTPKYLVTQMGNDKSIKCEQNLGHDTMYWYKQDSKKFLKIMFSYNNKELIINETVPNRFSPKSPDKAHLNLHINSLELGDSAVYFCASSQATAVGYGYTFGSGTRLTVV.

Worth noting for this clonotype: Just one base apart from a much larger clone, this may be a read error. The chain combines TRBV19 with TRBJ2-7, with D perhaps assigned TRBD1 or TRBD2 (5 bases each). Trimming took off 5 bases at V and 6 bases at J, with 17 bases between the two ends. Germline V gene lookup returns CDR1 LNHDA and CDR2 SQIVND (reference sequence). The CDR3 extends over 14 amino acids. CDR3 loop: CASSPPGPSPEQYF. DNA for the CDR3: TGTGCCAGTAGTCCTCCGGGACCCTCTCCCGAGCAGTACTTC.